The clone carrying this T cell receptor beta chain was seen a few times. The data belong to a study of beta chain features in type 1 diabetes. About the research overall: Cell yields, gender and age were comparable in patients and healthy donors.

By way of CD45RO/CCR7/CD25/CD127/CD95/CD27, the CD4+ regulatory, stem cell-like memory, central memory and naive cells were sorted. Every sorted population was more than 98% pure. V shed 10 bases and J shed 5 bases, with 11 bases lying between them. The CDR3 is made up of 11 amino acids. The germline gives CDR1 MDHEN, CDR2 SYDVKM. Of the isolated RNA, all was reverse transcribed, and so the sequenced material was expressed TCRB transcripts. Assay used: immunoSEQ multiplex PCR; TCRdb lists only in-frame clones, some missing. The sample consists of under 950,000 clones, 15% to 20% of them appearing once.

The specimen sequenced was naive CD4+ T cells from blood. The chain joins TRBV28 to TRBJ2-5; D is unresolved. The sequence derives from a woman aged 18-30 years in good health. CDR3: CATKRRETQYF. Here the CDR3 DNA reads TGTGCCACCAAAAGGCGGGAGACCCAGTACTTC. The whole variable domain, remainder taken from reference TRBV28 and TRBJ2-5, is DVKVTQSSRYLVKRTGEKVFLECVQDMDHENMFWYRQDPGLGLRLIYFSYDVKMKEKGDIPEGYSVSREKKERFSLILESASTNQTSMYLCATKRRETQYFGPGTRLLVL.